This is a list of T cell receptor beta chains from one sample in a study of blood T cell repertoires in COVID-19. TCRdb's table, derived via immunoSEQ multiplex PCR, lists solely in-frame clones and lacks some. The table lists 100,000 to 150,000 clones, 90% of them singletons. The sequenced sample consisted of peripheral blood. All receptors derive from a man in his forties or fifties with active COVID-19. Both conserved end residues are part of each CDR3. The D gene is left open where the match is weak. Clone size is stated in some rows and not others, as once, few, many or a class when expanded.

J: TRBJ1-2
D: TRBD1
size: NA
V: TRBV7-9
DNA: TGTGCCAGCAGCTTAATTTCCCCCAACCAAGGACAGGGGTTGGATGGCTACACCTTC
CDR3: CASSLISPNQGQGLDGYTF

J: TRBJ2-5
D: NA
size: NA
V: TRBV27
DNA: TGTGCCAGCAGTCACAGGGTTGAAGAGACCCAGTACTTC
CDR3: CASSHRVEETQYF

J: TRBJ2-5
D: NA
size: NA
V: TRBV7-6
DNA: TGTGCCAGCAGCCGAGGGCCTACCAGAGGAGAGACCCAGTACTTC
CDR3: CASSRGPTRGETQYF

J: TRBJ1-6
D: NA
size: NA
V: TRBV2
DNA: TGTGCCAGCAGCGGTCGAACTGGGACTGACAGACTCCACTTT
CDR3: CASSGRTGTDRLHF

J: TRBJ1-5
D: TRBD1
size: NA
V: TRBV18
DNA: TGTGCCAGCTCACCATCGGGACAGTCACGTCAGCCCCAGCATTTT
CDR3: CASSPSGQSRQPQHF

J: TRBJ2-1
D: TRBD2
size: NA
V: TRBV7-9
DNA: TGTGCCAGCAGCCGGGAGACTAGCGGGGGATTTGGATACAATGAGCAGTTCTTC
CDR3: CASSRETSGGFGYNEQFF

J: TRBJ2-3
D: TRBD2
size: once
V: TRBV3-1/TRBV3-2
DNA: TGTGCCAGCAGCCAGGATAGCGGGACCCGCACAGATACGCAGTATTTT
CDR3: CASSQDSGTRTDTQYF

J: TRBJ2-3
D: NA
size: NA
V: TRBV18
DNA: TGTGCCAGCTCACCACCAGGGGAGGTCCGGGATACGCAGTATTTT
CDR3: CASSPPGEVRDTQYF

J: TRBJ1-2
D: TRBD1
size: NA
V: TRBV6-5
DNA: TGTGCCAGCAGCCAACTGGGACAGGGGTTCTATGGCTACACCTTC
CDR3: CASSQLGQGFYGYTF

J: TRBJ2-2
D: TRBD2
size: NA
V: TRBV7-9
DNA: TGTGCCACGACTAGCGGGAGAGCTAACGGGGAGCTGTTTTTT
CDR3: CATTSGRANGELFF

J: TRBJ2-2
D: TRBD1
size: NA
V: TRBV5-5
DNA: TGTGCCAGCAGCTTCGGACAGGGGGCAAGGACCGGGGAGCTGTTTTTT
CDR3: CASSFGQGARTGELFF

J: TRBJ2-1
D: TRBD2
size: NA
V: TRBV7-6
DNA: TGTGCCAGCAGCCCAGGAGGATTTAGCGGGAGGTTATACTACAATGAGCAGTTCTTC
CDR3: CASSPGGFSGRLYYNEQFF

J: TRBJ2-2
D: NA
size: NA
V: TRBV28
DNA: TGTGCCAGCAGCTCTCTCTGGGCCTTCGCGAACACCGGGGAGCTGTTTTTT
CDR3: CASSSLWAFANTGELFF

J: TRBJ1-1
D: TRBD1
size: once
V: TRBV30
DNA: TGTGCCGGACAGGTATGGGACACTGAAGCTTTCTTT
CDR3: CAGQVWDTEAFF

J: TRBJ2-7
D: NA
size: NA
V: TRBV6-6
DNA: TGTGCCAGCGGAGGGACAGCGGCCTCCTACGAGCAGTACTTC
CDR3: CASGGTAASYEQYF

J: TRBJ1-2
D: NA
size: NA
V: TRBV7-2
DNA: TGTGCCAGCAGCTTCGGCAGGGGCGGCTACACCTTC
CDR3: CASSFGRGGYTF

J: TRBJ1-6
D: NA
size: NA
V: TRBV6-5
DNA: TGTGCCACCAAGACAGGCCCCTCCTATAATTCACCCCTCCACTTT
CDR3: CATKTGPSYNSPLHF

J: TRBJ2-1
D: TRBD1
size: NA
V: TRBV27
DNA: TGTGCCAGCAGCCAATGGACAGGGAACAATGAGCAGTTCTTC
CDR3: CASSQWTGNNEQFF

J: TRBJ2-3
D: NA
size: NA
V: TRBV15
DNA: TGTGCCACCAGCAGGGTTACAGGGACAGATACGCAGTATTTT
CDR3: CATSRVTGTDTQYF

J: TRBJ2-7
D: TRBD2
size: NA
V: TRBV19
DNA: TGTGCCAGTAGTCCTAGCGGGGCCTGGAACGAGCAGTACTTC
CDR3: CASSPSGAWNEQYF

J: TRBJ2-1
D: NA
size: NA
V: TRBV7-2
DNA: TGTGCCAGCAGCTTACAACAGGGGGGGGGCTACAATGAGCAGTTCTTC
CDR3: CASSLQQGGGYNEQFF

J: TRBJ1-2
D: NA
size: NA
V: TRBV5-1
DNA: TGCGCCAGCAGCTCGACAGGCGGGGGCTATGGCTACACCTTC
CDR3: CASSSTGGGYGYTF

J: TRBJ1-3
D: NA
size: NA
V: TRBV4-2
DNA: TGTGCCAGCAGCCAGGCGGGTAACTCTGGAAACACCATATATTTT
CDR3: CASSQAGNSGNTIYF

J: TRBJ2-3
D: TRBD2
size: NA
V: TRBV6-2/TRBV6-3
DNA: TGTGCCAGCAGCCGCGCTACTAGCGGGGGGGCCCCAGATACGCAGTATTTT
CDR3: CASSRATSGGAPDTQYF

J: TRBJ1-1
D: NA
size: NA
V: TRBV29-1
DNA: TGCAGCGTTGCACGGGGGAAAGTCACTGAAGCTTTCTTT
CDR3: CSVARGKVTEAFF

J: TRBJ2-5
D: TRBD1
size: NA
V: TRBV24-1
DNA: TGTGCCACCAGTGACCCCGGGACAGCAGAAGAGACCCAGTACTTC
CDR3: CATSDPGTAEETQYF

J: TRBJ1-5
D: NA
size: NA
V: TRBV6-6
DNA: TGTGCCAGCAGTCCCGCATGGGGGCAGTCCAATAGCAATCAGCCCCAGCATTTT
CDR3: CASSPAWGQSNSNQPQHF

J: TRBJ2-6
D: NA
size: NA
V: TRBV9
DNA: TGTGCCAGCAGCGTCCCAGGGGCCGGGGCCAACGTCCTGACTTTC
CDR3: CASSVPGAGANVLTF

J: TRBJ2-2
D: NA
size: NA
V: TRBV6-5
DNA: TGTGCGGTCCGCGGGATTTTTGCGAACACCGGGGAGCTGTTTTTT
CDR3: CAVRGIFANTGELFF

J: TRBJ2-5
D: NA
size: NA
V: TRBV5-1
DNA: TGCGCCAGCGGCCAGGGTTCGGGGACCCAGTACTTC
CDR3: CASGQGSGTQYF

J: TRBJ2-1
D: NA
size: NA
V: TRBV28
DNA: TGTGCCAGCACCGGAGAGTACAATGAGCAGTTCTTC
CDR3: CASTGEYNEQFF

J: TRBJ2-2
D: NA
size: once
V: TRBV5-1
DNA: TGCGCCAGCAGCTTGGGGCCGGAAAGGGGGAACACCGGGGAGCTGTTTTTT
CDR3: CASSLGPERGNTGELFF

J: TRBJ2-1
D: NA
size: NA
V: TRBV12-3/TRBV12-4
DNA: TGTGCCAGCAGCTACAGGGTTGAGCAGTTCTTC
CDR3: CASSYRVEQFF

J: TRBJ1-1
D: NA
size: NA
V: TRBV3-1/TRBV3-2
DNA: TGTGCCAGCAGCCAAATGGGACAAGGGAACACTGAAGCTTTCTTT
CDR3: CASSQMGQGNTEAFF

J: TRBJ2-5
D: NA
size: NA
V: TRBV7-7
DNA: TGTGCCAGCAGCCCGATTCGCTCCGGTTTGGAGACCCAGTACTTC
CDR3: CASSPIRSGLETQYF

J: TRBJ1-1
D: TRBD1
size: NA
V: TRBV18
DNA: TGTGCCAGCTCAAGGGACAGGGTATGGAACACTGAAGCTTTCTTT
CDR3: CASSRDRVWNTEAFF

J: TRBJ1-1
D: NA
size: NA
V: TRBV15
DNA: TGTGCCACCACCCCCCTGAACCAAGGACACAGGAACACTGAAGCTTTCTTT
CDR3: CATTPLNQGHRNTEAFF

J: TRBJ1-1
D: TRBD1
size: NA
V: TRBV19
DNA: TGTGCCAGTAGTATAGGCCCCCGACAGGGGAGGAACACTGAAGCTTTCTTT
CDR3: CASSIGPRQGRNTEAFF

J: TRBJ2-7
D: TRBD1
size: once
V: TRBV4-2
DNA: TGTGCCAGCAGCCAAGCCGGGACCGGGACAGGATACTACGAGCAGTACTTC
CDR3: CASSQAGTGTGYYEQYF

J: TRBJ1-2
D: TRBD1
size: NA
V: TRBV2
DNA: TGTGCCAGCATTGGGACAGGGGGCCGGGATGGCTACACCTTC
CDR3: CASIGTGGRDGYTF

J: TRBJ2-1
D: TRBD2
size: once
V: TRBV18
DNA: TGTGCCAGCTCACCGTTAGCGGGAGGCGAGCAGTTCTTC
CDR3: CASSPLAGGEQFF

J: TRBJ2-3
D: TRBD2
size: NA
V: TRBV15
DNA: TGTGCCACCAGCTTCAGAGGGGAGACTAGCGGGGGAATCACAGATACGCAGTATTTT
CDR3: CATSFRGETSGGITDTQYF

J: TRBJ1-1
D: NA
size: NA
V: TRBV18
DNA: TGTGCCAGCTCACCGCCAGGGAACACTGAAGCTTTCTTT
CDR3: CASSPPGNTEAFF

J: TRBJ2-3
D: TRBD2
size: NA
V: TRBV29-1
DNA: TGCAGCGTTGGGGTGGCGGGAGGGCCTAGAGATACGCAGTATTTT
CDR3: CSVGVAGGPRDTQYF

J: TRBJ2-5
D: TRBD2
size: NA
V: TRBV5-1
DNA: TGCGCCAGCAGCTTGGGGGACGGGGGGATATCGGAGACCCAGTACTTC
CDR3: CASSLGDGGISETQYF

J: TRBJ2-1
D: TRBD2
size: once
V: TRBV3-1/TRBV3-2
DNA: TGTGCCAGCAGACCGGGAGGGACCTCCTACAATGAGCAGTTCTTC
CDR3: CASRPGGTSYNEQFF

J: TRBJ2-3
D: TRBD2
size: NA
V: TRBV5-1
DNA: TGCGCCAGCAGCTACGGACTAGCGGGAGGGCCTAGCACAGATACGCAGTATTTT
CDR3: CASSYGLAGGPSTDTQYF

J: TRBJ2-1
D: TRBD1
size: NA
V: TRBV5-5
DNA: TGTGCCAGCAGCTTGGGGGGACAGGGGGTTCTCAATGAGCAGTTCTTC
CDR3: CASSLGGQGVLNEQFF

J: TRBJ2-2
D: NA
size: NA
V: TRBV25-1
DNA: TGTGCCAGCAGTGAATCCCCAGGGGAGGGAGACACCGGGGAGCTGTTTTTT
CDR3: CASSESPGEGDTGELFF

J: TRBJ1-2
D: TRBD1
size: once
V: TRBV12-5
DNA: TGTGCTAGTGGTTTGGAGAGACAGGGCCATGGCTACACCTTC
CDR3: CASGLERQGHGYTF

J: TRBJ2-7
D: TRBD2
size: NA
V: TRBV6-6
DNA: TGTGCCAGCAGCATAGCGGGGGGGCCCCCCAACGAGCAGTACTTC
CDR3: CASSIAGGPPNEQYF

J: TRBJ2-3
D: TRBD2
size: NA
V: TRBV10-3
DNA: TGTGCCATCAGTGATCCTATTGGACTAGCGGGAGTGAAGGGCACAGATACGCAGTATTTT
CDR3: CAISDPIGLAGVKGTDTQYF

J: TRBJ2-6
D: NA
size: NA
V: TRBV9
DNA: TGTGCCAGCAGCTCTAGGGAGGGGGTCACTGGGGCCAACGTCCTGACTTTC
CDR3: CASSSREGVTGANVLTF